Listed below are T cell receptor beta chains from one sample, sequenced in a study of T-cell memory formation after mild COVID-19. TCRdb recomputed calls from the 5' RACE reads with MiXCR, one row per CDR3 protein. The table shows 300,000 to 350,000 distinct CDR3 sequences, with roughly an eighth occurring only once. Material: PBMCs or a T cell subset sorted from them (not recorded which). The receptors here all came from a man between 18 and 29 years old who had mild COVID-19 (a few samples of this study predate the infection). Cell type and time point are not known. CDR3s leave out the opening cysteine and the closing phenylalanine or tryptophan. Fields, in order: CDR3 protein, J gene, V gene.

CDR3: ASNPGGAGANVLT
J: TRBJ2-6
V: TRBV28

CDR3: AISGGRGAPDTQY
J: TRBJ2-3
V: TRBV10-3

CDR3: ASSQLFHGQE
J: TRBJ1-1
V: TRBV14

CDR3: ASSAWDYNSPLH
J: TRBJ1-6
V: TRBV9

CDR3: ASSQGRAGPDTQY
J: TRBJ2-3
V: TRBV5-1

CDR3: ASSPSRTGAFEQY
J: TRBJ2-7
V: TRBV12-3/TRBV12-4

CDR3: ASSSRIFHEQY
J: TRBJ2-7
V: TRBV7-2

CDR3: ASSVVGADKEAF
J: TRBJ1-1
V: TRBV9

CDR3: ASSPPGGRSMNTEAF
J: TRBJ1-1
V: TRBV18

CDR3: ASSERISAYEQY
J: TRBJ2-7
V: TRBV6-1

CDR3: ASSLDRTGHYSPLH
J: TRBJ1-6
V: TRBV5-6

CDR3: ATSREMGTDGYT
J: TRBJ1-2
V: TRBV10-3

CDR3: ATSSDLRGNWDEQF
J: TRBJ2-1
V: TRBV15

CDR3: ASSQVLARQITDTQY
J: TRBJ2-3
V: TRBV3-1

CDR3: ASSFERGPSLSTDTQY
J: TRBJ2-3
V: TRBV28

CDR3: SVVRGNTDTQY
J: TRBJ2-3
V: TRBV29-1

CDR3: SVRDRASQY
J: TRBJ2-7
V: TRBV29-1

CDR3: ASSQDEDDYQPQH
J: TRBJ1-5
V: TRBV4-1

CDR3: ASSLDSRSGANVLT
J: TRBJ2-6
V: TRBV7-9

CDR3: SARVTGGVETQY
J: TRBJ2-5
V: TRBV20-1

CDR3: ASSVAVLDEAF
J: TRBJ1-1
V: TRBV9

CDR3: ASSLRGEIGELF
J: TRBJ2-2
V: TRBV6-6

CDR3: ASSLRGFTESYNEQF
J: TRBJ2-1
V: TRBV7-9

CDR3: ASSVGGGLAKNIQY
J: TRBJ2-4
V: TRBV9

CDR3: ASSRDRSSAEAF
J: TRBJ1-1
V: TRBV18

CDR3: ASSIGFGAEAF
J: TRBJ1-1
V: TRBV5-1

CDR3: ASSPLSRDRGRRGYT
J: TRBJ1-2
V: TRBV7-9

CDR3: ASSYSRGSGQPQH
J: TRBJ1-5
V: TRBV6-5

CDR3: SVEGWGGKNIQY
J: TRBJ2-4
V: TRBV29-1

CDR3: ASSLENSNTGELF
J: TRBJ2-2
V: TRBV5-1

CDR3: ASSRGDRDRAGGYT
J: TRBJ1-2
V: TRBV5-1

CDR3: ASATGGSYNEQF
J: TRBJ2-1
V: TRBV12-5

CDR3: ASSQVRARDTQY
J: TRBJ2-3
V: TRBV4-1

CDR3: ASSEQGPQGTEAF
J: TRBJ1-1
V: TRBV2

CDR3: ASSPGLSGNSPLH
J: TRBJ1-6
V: TRBV7-9

CDR3: ATGTSGGAYEQF
J: TRBJ2-1
V: TRBV10-3

CDR3: SVDRGGYNEQF
J: TRBJ2-1
V: TRBV29-1

CDR3: ASSWRGTDTQY
J: TRBJ2-3
V: TRBV27

CDR3: ASRRGQGDSYEQY
J: TRBJ2-7
V: TRBV4-1

CDR3: ASSLVAQRGEETQY
J: TRBJ2-5
V: TRBV5-1

CDR3: ATTSGETYNEQF
J: TRBJ2-1
V: TRBV12-5

CDR3: ASSQAGAATDTQY
J: TRBJ2-3
V: TRBV12-3/TRBV12-4